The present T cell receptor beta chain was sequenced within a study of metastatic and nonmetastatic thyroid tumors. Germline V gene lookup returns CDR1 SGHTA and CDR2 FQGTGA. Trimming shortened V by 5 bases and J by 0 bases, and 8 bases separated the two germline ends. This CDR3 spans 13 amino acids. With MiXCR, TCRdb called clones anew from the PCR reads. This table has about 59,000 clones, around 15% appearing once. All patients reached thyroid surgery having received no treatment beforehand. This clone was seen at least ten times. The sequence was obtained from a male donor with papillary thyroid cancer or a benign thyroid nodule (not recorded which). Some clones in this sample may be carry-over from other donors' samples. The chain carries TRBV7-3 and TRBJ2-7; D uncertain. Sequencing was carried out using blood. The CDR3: CASSPGPSYEQYF. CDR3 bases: TGTGCCAGCAGCCCCGGACCCTCCTACGAGCAGTACTTC.